This TCR beta chain stems from a study of blood T cell repertoires in COVID-19. As for the study in general: Some COVID-19 samples were acute and others convalescent; all came from the United States, Italy and Spain. The analysed material was cDNA or gDNA that came from T cells, B-cell-depleted T cells, or PBMCs.

Participants came from roughly 23 US areas, aged about 18 to 89 years. Donors were grouped by their self-reported clinical history. Clones were sequenced by immunoSEQ multiplex PCR, and TCRdb holds only the in-frame ones, with some missing. The sample carries about 210,000 clones, approximately 90% recorded once. This CDR3 has 15 residues. In germline, CDR1 is SNHLY, CDR2 FYNNEI. The V gene lost 4 bases and the J gene lost 1 base, with 13 bases spanning the gap. This TCR derives from a man between 18 and 35 years old with acute COVID-19. The V gene is TRBV2, the J gene TRBJ1-1; weak D call: TRBD1 (6 bases). Sequencing was done on a sample of PBMCs or T cells enriched from blood (not recorded which). The CDR3 DNA reads as TGTGCCAGCAGTGCAGGGGTCCTTAGGAACACTGAAGCTTTCTTT. It is translated as CASSAGVLRNTEAFF.